This T cell receptor beta chain was retrieved from a study of shared clonotypes between healthy human individuals. Regarding the study as a whole: Shared clonotypes across all four donors exceeded non-shared ones in generation probability.

Sequencing used immunoSEQ multiplex PCR; TCRdb keeps in-frame clones, though not all of them. The sample yields approximately 240,000 clones, approximately 70% seen once. About this clone itself: Its target is unknown.

The CDR3 is made up of 14 amino acids. Germline loops: CDR1 SEHNR, CDR2 FQNEAQ (reference sequence). V was clipped by 4 bases and J by 0 bases, with 10 bases between them. V is TRBV7-9 and J is TRBJ2-7; unclear D gene. Sequenced sample: memory CD4+ T cells sorted from blood. Subset: CD45RA-negative fraction. The clonotype was recovered from a man aged 30 to 45 in good health. CDR3 region: CASSSKGFSYEQYF. In DNA, the CDR3 is TGTGCCAGCAGCTCGAAAGGATTCTCCTACGAGCAGTACTTC.